This T cell receptor beta chain is from a study of blood T cell repertoires in COVID-19. Study summary: The cDNA or gDNA used as material had been derived from T cells, B-cell-depleted T cells, or PBMCs.

V was cut by 2 bases and J by 1 base, with 17 bases left in between. The length of the CDR3 is 17 residues. The V gene's germline CDR1 is MDHEN and CDR2 SYDVKM. In the original analysis: Reference gene primer amplification in the assay estimated nucleated cell counts. TCRdb keeps only in-frame clones here, not all; method: immunoSEQ multiplex PCR. The V and J calls and the clone size are those of that table, but D and trimming were determined from the DNA. The sample contains about 330,000 clones, about nine tenths of which appear only once. Enrolled during active infection, Seattle patients were then followed longitudinally.

The chain combines TRBV28 with TRBJ1-1; tentative D call: TRBD1 (5 bases). The sample was peripheral blood. The source is a man aged 25 to 40 with COVID-19, enrolled during active disease. CDR3 nucleotides: TGTGCCAGCAGTTTAGGGGCCCGAGGTACTCGGAACACTGAAGCTTTCTTT. It codes for CASSLGARGTRNTEAFF.